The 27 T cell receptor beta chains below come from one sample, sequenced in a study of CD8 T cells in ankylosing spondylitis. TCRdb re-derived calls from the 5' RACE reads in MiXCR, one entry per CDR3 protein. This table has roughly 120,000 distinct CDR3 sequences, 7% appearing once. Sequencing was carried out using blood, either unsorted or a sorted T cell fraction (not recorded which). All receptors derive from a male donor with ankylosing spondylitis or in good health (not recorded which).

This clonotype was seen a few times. CDR3 residues: CASSQIRDREIPGANVLTF. The CDR3 DNA follows: TGTGCCAGCAGTCAGATCCGGGACAGGGAGATCCCTGGGGCCAACGTCCTGACTTTC. V usage is TRBV3-1 and J usage is TRBJ2-6; 9 bases align to TRBD1. This CDR3 is 19 amino acids long. Germline lookup yields CDR1 LGHDT and CDR2 YNNKEL (reference sequence). Trimming cost V 6 bases and J 2 bases; bases outside gene matches: 14.

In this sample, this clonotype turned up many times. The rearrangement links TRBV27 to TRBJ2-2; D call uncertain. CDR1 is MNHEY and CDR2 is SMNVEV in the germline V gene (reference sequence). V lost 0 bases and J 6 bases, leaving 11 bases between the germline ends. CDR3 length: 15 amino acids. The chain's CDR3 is CASSLSQGFAGELFF. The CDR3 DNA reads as TGTGCCAGCAGTTTATCGCAAGGGTTCGCCGGGGAGCTGTTTTTT.

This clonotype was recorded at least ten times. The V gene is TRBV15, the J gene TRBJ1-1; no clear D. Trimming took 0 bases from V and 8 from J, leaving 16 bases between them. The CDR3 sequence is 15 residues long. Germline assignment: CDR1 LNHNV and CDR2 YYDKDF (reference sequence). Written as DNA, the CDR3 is TGTGCCACCAGCAGAGATCATCGGTCGCCACGAGAAGCTTTCTTT. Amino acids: CATSRDHRSPREAFF.

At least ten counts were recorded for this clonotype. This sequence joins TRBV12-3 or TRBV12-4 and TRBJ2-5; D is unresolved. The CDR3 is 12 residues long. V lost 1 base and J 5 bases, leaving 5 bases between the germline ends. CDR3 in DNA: TGTGCCAGCAGTTTAGTAGAGGAGACCCAGTACTTC. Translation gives CASSLVEETQYF.

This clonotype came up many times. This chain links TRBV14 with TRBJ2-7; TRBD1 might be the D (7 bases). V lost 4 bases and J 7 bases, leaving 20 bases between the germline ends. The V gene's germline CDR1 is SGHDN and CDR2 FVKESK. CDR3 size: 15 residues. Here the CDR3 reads CASSLLGTAGYEQYF. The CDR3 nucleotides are TGTGCCAGCAGCCTACTAGGGACAGCGGGTTATGAGCAGTACTTC.

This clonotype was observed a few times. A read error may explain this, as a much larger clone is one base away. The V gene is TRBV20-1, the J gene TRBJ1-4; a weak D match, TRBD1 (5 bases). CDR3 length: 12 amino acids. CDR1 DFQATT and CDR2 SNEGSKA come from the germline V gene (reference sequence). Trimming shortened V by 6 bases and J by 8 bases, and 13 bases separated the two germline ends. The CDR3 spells CSAGDGSEKLFF. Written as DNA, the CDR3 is TGCAGTGCCGGGGACGGCTCGGAAAAACTGTTTTTT.

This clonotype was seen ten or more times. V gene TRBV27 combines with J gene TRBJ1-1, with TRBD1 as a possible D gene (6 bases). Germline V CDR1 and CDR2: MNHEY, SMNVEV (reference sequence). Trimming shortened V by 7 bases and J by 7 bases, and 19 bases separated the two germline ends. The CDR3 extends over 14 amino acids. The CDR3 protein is CASTGGAGAGEAFF. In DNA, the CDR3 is TGTGCCAGCACCGGCGGGGCAGGGGCGGGTGAAGCTTTCTTT.

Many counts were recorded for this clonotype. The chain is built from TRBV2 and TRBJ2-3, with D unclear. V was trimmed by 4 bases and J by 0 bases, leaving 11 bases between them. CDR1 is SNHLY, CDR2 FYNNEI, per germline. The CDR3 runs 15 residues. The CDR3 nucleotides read TGTGCCAGCAGTGCTCAACTAACCAGCACAGATACGCAGTATTTT. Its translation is CASSAQLTSTDTQYF.

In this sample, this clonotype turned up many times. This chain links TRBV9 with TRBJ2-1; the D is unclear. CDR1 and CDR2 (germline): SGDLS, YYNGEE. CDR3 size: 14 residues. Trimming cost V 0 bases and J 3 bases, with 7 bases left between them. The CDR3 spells CASSVDRNYNEQFF. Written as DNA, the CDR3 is TGTGCCAGCAGCGTAGACCGGAACTACAATGAGCAGTTCTTC.

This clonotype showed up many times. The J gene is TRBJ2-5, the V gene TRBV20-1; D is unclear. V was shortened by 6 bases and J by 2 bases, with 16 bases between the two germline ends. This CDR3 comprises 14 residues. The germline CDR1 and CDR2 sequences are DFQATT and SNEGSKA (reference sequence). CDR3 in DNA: TGCAGTGCGCAGACGGACCGCGTTCAAGAGACCCAGTACTTC. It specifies CSAQTDRVQETQYF.

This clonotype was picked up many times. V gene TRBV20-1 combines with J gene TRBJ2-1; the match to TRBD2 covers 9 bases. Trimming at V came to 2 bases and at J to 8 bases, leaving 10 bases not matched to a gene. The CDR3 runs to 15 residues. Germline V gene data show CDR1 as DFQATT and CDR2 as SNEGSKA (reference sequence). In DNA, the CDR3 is TGCAGTGCTAGAATTTCCCAGCGGGAGGTGTATGAGCAGTTCTTC. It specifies CSARISQREVYEQFF.

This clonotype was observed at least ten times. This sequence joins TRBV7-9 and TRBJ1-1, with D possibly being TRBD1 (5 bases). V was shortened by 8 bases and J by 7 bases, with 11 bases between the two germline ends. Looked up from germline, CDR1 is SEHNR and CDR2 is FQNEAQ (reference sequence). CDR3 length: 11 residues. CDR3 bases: TGTGCCAGCCGAAGGGGTGGTGAAGCTTTCTTT. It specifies CASRRGGEAFF. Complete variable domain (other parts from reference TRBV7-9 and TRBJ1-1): DTGVSQNPRHKITKRGQNVTFRCDPISEHNRLYWYRQTLGQGPEFLTYFQNEAQLEKSRLLSDRFSAERPKGSFSTLEIQRTEQGDSAMYLCASRRGGEAFFGQGTRLTVV.

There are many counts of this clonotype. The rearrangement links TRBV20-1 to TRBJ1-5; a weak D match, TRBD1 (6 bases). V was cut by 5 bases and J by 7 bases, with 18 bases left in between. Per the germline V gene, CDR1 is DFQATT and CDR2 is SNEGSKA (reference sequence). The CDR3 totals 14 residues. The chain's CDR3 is CSAGEGVKGQPQHF. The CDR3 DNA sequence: TGCAGTGCTGGGGAGGGGGTCAAAGGACAGCCCCAGCATTTT.

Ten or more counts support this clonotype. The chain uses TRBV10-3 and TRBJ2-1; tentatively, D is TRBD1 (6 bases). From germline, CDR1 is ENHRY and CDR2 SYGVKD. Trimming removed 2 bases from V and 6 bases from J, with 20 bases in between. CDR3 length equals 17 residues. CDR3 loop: CAISEGLSGTIPNEQFF. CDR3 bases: TGTGCCATCAGTGAGGGTTTATCTGGGACAATTCCCAATGAGCAGTTCTTC.

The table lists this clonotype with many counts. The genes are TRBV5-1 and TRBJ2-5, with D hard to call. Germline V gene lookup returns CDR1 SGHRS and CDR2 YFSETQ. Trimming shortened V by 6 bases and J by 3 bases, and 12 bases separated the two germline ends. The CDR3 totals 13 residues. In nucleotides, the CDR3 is TGCGCCAGCACCGAACCGTCGGAAGAGACCCAGTACTTC. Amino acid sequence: CASTEPSEETQYF. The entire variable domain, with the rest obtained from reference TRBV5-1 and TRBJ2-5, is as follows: KAGVTQTPRYLIKTRGQQVTLSCSPISGHRSVSWYQQTPGQGLQFLFEYFSETQRNKGNFPGRFSGRQFSNSRSEMNVSTLELGDSALYLCASTEPSEETQYFGPGTRLLVL.

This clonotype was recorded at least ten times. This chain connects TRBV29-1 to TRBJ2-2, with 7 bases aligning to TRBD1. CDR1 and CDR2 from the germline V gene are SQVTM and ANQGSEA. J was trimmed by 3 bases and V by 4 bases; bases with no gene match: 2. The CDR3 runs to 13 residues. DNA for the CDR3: TGCAGCGTTGGACAGGGCCACACCGGGGAGCTGTTTTTT. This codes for CSVGQGHTGELFF.

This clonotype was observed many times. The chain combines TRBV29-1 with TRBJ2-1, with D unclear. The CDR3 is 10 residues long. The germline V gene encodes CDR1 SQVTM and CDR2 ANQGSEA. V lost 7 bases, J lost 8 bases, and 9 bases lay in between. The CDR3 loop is CSGGAHEQFF. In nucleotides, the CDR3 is TGCAGCGGAGGTGCCCATGAGCAGTTCTTC.

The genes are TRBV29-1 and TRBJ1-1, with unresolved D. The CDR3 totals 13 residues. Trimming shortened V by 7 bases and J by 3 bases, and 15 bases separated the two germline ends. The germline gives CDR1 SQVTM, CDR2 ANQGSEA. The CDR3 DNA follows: TGCAGCGAGACTGGATTACGGGACACTGAAGCTTTCTTT. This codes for CSETGLRDTEAFF.

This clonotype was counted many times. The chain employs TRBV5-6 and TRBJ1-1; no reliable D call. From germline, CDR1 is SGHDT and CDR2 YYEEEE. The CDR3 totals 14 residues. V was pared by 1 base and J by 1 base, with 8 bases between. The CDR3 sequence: CASSLYRRNTEAFF. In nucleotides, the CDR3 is TGTGCCAGCAGCTTGTATCGAAGGAACACTGAAGCTTTCTTT.

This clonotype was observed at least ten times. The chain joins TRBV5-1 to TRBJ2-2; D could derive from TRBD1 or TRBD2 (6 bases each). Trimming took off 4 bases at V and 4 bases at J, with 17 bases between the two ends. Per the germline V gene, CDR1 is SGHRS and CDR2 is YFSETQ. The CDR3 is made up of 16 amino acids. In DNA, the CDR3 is TGCGCCAGCAGCCCTAACTGGGGGGCGAGCACCGGGGAGCTGTTTTTT. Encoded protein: CASSPNWGASTGELFF.

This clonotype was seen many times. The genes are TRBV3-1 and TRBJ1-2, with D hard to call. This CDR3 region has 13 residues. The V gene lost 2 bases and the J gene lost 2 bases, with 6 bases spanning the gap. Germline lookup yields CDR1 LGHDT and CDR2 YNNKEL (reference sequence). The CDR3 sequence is CASSQMKNYGYTF. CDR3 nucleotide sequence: TGTGCCAGCAGCCAAATGAAAAACTATGGCTACACCTTC.

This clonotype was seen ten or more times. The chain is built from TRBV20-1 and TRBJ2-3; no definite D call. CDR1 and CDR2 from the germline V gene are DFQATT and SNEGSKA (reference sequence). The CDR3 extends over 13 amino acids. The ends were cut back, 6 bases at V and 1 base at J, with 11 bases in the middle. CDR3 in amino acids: CSATDIRTDTQYF. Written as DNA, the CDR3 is TGCAGTGCCACAGACATCCGCACAGATACGCAGTATTTT.

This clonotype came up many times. CDR3: CASLGGRAYEQYF. The CDR3 coding sequence is TGTGCCAGTTTGGGAGGGAGGGCCTACGAGCAGTACTTC. This rearrangement joins TRBV6-1 to TRBJ2-7, with TRBD2 matching over 7 bases. Germline V gives CDR1 MNHNS, CDR2 SASEGT. With 9 bases clipped from V and 2 bases from J, the junction kept 7 bases outside the gene matches. The CDR3 sequence is 13 residues long.

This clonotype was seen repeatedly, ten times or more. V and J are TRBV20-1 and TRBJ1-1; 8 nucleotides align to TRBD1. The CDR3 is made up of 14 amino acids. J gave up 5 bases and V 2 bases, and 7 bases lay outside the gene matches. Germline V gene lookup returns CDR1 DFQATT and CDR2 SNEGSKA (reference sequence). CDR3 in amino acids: CSARTPTGGTEAFF. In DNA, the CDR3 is TGCAGTGCTAGAACCCCAACAGGGGGGACTGAAGCTTTCTTT.

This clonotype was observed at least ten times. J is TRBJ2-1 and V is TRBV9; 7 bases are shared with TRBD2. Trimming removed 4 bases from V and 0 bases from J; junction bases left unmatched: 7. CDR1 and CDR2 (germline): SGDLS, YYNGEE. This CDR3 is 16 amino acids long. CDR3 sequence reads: CASSPRLADSYNEQFF. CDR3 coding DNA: TGTGCCAGCAGCCCCCGACTAGCTGACTCCTACAATGAGCAGTTCTTC.

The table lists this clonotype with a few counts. The CDR3 sequence: CSATDRASYNSPLHF. For the CDR3, the DNA is TGCAGTGCGACGGACAGGGCCTCCTATAATTCACCCCTCCACTTT. The chain couples TRBV20-1 to TRBJ1-6, with 8 nucleotides matching TRBD1. CDR1 and CDR2 from the germline V gene are DFQATT and SNEGSKA (reference sequence). J lost 0 bases, V lost 6 bases, and 4 bases had no gene match. The CDR3 totals 15 residues.

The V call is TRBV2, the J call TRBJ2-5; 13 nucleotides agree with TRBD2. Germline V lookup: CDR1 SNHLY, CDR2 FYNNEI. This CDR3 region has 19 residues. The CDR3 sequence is CTISLGTSGDVPFQETQYF. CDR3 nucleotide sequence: TGTACCATCAGTTTAGGGACTAGCGGGGACGTACCTTTCCAAGAGACCCAGTACTTC.